The rows below give T cell receptor beta chains drawn from one sample of a study of T cell changes during pregnancy in multiple sclerosis. The method was immunoSEQ multiplex PCR; TCRdb's version includes in-frame clones alone and lacks a portion of them. The sample lists about 92,000 clones, about 92% seen once, with about 2.6% in the top ten. This sample comprised peripheral blood, obtained in the first trimester of pregnancy. Receptors originate from a female donor with multiple sclerosis, enrolled in a pregnancy study. The CDR3 runs from the conserved cysteine through the conserved F or W. The D gene is left open where the match is weak. Clone size is not always given. Where it is, it says once, few, many or a class for expanded clones.

size	D	J	V	CDR3	DNA
NA	NA	TRBJ2-2	TRBV11-3	CASSRGGPANTGELFF	TGTGCCAGCAGCCGCGGAGGGCCGGCGAACACCGGGGAGCTGTTTTTT
once	NA	TRBJ2-7	TRBV6-6	CASSLLIDSEQYF	TGTGCCAGCAGCCTCCTGATCGATAGCGAGCAGTACTTC
NA	NA	TRBJ2-7	TRBV7-9	CASSRPGQGYEQYF	TGTGCCAGCAGCCGACCGGGACAAGGATACGAGCAGTACTTC
NA	NA	TRBJ1-4	TRBV5-8	CASSAVNRVSNEKLFF	TGTGCCAGCAGCGCCGTCAACAGGGTTTCTAATGAAAAACTGTTTTTT
NA	TRBD1	TRBJ2-6	TRBV5-4	CASSLGQVFSSGANVLTF	TGTGCCAGCAGCCTCGGACAGGTATTTAGCTCTGGGGCCAACGTCCTGACTTTC
NA	NA	TRBJ1-1	TRBV5-8	CASQGLGVDNTEAFF	TGTGCCAGCCAGGGGCTTGGGGTAGATAACACTGAAGCTTTCTTT
NA	NA	TRBJ1-2	TRBV28	CASASGQFYGYTF	TGTGCCAGCGCTTCCGGACAGTTCTATGGCTACACCTTC
NA	TRBD1	TRBJ1-4	TRBV7-8	CASSLAWAGGSGANEKLFF	TGTGCCAGCAGCTTAGCATGGGCAGGGGGCTCCGGTGCTAATGAAAAACTGTTTTTT
NA	TRBD2	TRBJ2-1	TRBV6-5	CASSYRTSGRATEQFF	TGTGCCAGCAGTTACCGGACTAGCGGGAGGGCCACTGAGCAGTTCTTC
NA	TRBD2	TRBJ2-7	TRBV7-6	CASSLEAPGLAGVYEQYF	TGTGCCAGCAGCTTAGAGGCCCCCGGACTAGCGGGAGTCTACGAGCAGTACTTC
NA	NA	TRBJ1-1	TRBV25-1	CASSEPGGSTEAFF	TGTGCCAGCAGTGAACCGGGGGGGTCAACTGAAGCTTTCTTT
NA	NA	TRBJ1-2	TRBV2	CASSVVVAGVDYGYTF	TGTGCCAGCAGTGTCGTGGTGGCAGGGGTGGACTATGGCTACACCTTC
NA	NA	TRBJ2-1	TRBV20-1	CSAGRGNEQFF	TGCAGCGCCGGCAGGGGCAATGAGCAGTTCTTC
NA	NA	TRBJ1-1	TRBV28	CASSLFWMMGGNTEAFF	TGTGCCAGCAGTTTATTTTGGATGATGGGGGGGAACACTGAAGCTTTCTTT
NA	TRBD1	TRBJ1-1	TRBV19	CASRTGGANTEAFF	TGTGCCAGCAGAACAGGGGGAGCGAACACTGAAGCTTTCTTT
NA	TRBD2	TRBJ2-3	TRBV5-6	CASSHGGGDTQYF	TGTGCCAGCAGTCATGGGGGGGGAGATACGCAGTATTTT
NA	NA	TRBJ2-7	TRBV7-2	CASSLEGRFRYEQYF	TGTGCCAGCAGCTTAGAAGGGAGATTCAGGTACGAGCAGTACTTC
NA	TRBD1	TRBJ1-4	TRBV19	CASSIPIPYRDRKEKLFF	TGTGCCAGTAGTATACCCATCCCTTATCGGGACAGAAAGGAAAAACTGTTTTTT
NA	NA	TRBJ2-7	TRBV2	CASSTTGEQYF	TGTGCCAGCAGTACGACCGGGGAGCAGTACTTC
NA	NA	TRBJ1-1	TRBV6-6	CASRLLVLDTEAFF	TGTGCCAGCAGACTGTTGGTTTTGGACACTGAAGCTTTCTTT
NA	NA	TRBJ1-5	TRBV15	CATSRQRWQPQHF	TGTGCCACCAGCAGGCAGAGGTGGCAGCCCCAGCATTTT
NA	NA	TRBJ2-3	TRBV5-1	CASSLAVGHTDTQYF	TGCGCCAGCAGCTTGGCCGTTGGACACACAGATACGCAGTATTTT
NA	NA	TRBJ2-1	TRBV5-8	CASSLVGSSYNEQFF	TGTGCCAGCAGCTTGGTGGGGAGCTCCTACAATGAGCAGTTCTTC
NA	TRBD1	TRBJ2-7	TRBV7-9	CASSLGFGDRDYEQYF	TGTGCCAGCAGCTTAGGATTTGGGGACAGGGACTACGAGCAGTACTTC